The 7 T cell receptor beta chains presented below share a single source sample, sequenced in a study of blood T cell repertoires in COVID-19. Profiled with immunoSEQ multiplex PCR; TCRdb holds only in-frame clones, not every one. The sample lists 55,000 to 80,000 clones; 80% to 90% were seen once. Sequencing used peripheral blood. The receptor source for this set is a man aged 50 or older with active COVID-19.

This clone is a singleton in its sample. The chain employs TRBV11-3 and TRBJ2-3; a weak D match, TRBD2 (5 bases). Trimming took 1 base from V and 2 from J, leaving 7 bases between them. The CDR3 is 14 amino acids. From germline, CDR1 is SGHNT and CDR2 YENEEA. Written as DNA, the CDR3 is TGTGCCAGCAGCTTAGGGGAGACCACAGATACGCAGTATTTT. Translating gives CASSLGETTDTQYF.

CDR3 residues: CASSLVASGNTIYF. In DNA form, the CDR3 reads TGTGCCAGCAGCTTAGTGGCCTCTGGAAACACCATATATTTT. The V call is TRBV7-9, the J call TRBJ1-3; no clear D. Germline loops: CDR1 SEHNR, CDR2 FQNEAQ (reference sequence). The CDR3 length is 14 residues. V gave up 1 base and J gave up 0 bases, with 4 bases separating them.

J is TRBJ2-1 and V is TRBV4-2; D is unclear. This CDR3 has 13 amino acids. Trimming left V 6 bases short and J 8 bases short, with 14 bases between. Per the germline V gene, CDR1 is LGHNA and CDR2 is YNFKEQ. In DNA form, the CDR3 reads TGTGCCAGCAGTCGAAATGCCCAGGATGAGCAGTTCTTC. Protein product: CASSRNAQDEQFF.

The chain joins TRBV5-6 to TRBJ2-1, with a tentative D call TRBD2 (6 bases). There are 14 residues in the CDR3. Per the germline V gene, CDR1 is SGHDT and CDR2 is YYEEEE. Trimming removed 4 bases from V and 7 bases from J, with 15 bases in between. CDR3 loop: CASSPGGWENEQFF. CDR3 nucleotide sequence: TGTGCCAGCAGCCCCGGAGGGTGGGAAAATGAGCAGTTCTTC.

The chain couples TRBV15 to TRBJ2-2; 7 positions agree with TRBD1. This CDR3 is 14 amino acids long. Germline trimming cut 10 bases from V and 4 bases from J; bases unmatched to any gene: 9. Germline CDR1 reads LNHNV; CDR2 reads YYDKDF (reference sequence). CDR3 loop: CAIAGGSRTGELFF. DNA of the CDR3: TGTGCCATCGCAGGGGGTTCGCGCACCGGGGAGCTGTTTTTT. The variable domain in full, completed from reference TRBV15 and TRBJ2-2, reads DAMVIQNPRYQVTQFGKPVTLSCSQTLNHNVMYWYQQKSSQAPKLLFHYYDKDFNNEADTPDNFQSRRPNTSFCFLDIRSPGLGDTAMYLCAIAGGSRTGELFFGEGSRLTVL.

The chain employs TRBV7-8 and TRBJ2-7; 11 nucleotides line up with TRBD1. Germline values: CDR1 SGHVS, CDR2 FQNEAQ. The CDR3 is 15 residues long. V shed 4 bases and J 6 bases; nucleotides not matched to a gene: 8. Written as DNA, the CDR3 is TGTGCCAGCAGCTCCCGGGACAGGGGGATCTTCGAGCAGTACTTC. Its protein product is CASSSRDRGIFEQYF.

This clone appeared once. This chain uses TRBV9 with TRBJ1-3, with TRBD1 matching over 8 bases. This CDR3 region has 15 residues. Germline CDR1 SGDLS, CDR2 YYNGEE. V gave up 3 bases and J gave up 2 bases; unmatched junction bases: 4. The CDR3 region is CASSGQGSAGNTIYF. The CDR3 region has the DNA TGTGCCAGCAGCGGACAGGGGAGTGCTGGAAACACCATATATTTT.